This is a list of T cell receptor beta chains from one sample in a study of blood T cell repertoires in COVID-19. Clones were read by immunoSEQ multiplex PCR, and TCRdb kept only the in-frame ones, dropping some. The table shows roughly 200,000 clones, with 84% occurring only once. The sequencing sample was made of peripheral blood. Receptors were obtained from a woman of 80 years or more with active or convalescent COVID-19. Each CDR3 is given with its conserved first and last residue. The order of the fields is CDR3 protein, CDR3 DNA, D gene, J gene, V gene, clone size. The D gene is left open where the match is weak. Some rows mark clone size as missing; the rest say once, few, many or name a class of expanded clone.

CASSLAGGSTEAFF | TGCGCCAGCAGCTTGGCTGGCGGGAGCACTGAAGCTTTCTTT | NA | TRBJ1-1 | TRBV5-1 | once
CASSSSQGSSYNEQFF | TGTGCCAGCAGCTCCTCGCAGGGGAGCTCCTACAATGAGCAGTTCTTC | NA | TRBJ2-1 | TRBV11-2 | NA
CASSAWTGELTF | TGTGCCAGCAGTGCATGGACAGGGGAGCTGACTTTC | TRBD1 | TRBJ2-6 | TRBV2 | NA
CASSYGRGDGGGELFF | TGTGCCAGCAGTTACGGGCGGGGGGATGGAGGCGGGGAGCTGTTTTTT | TRBD2 | TRBJ2-2 | TRBV6-5 | NA
CASSDARTGVPTDTQYF | TGTGCCAGCAGTGATGCCCGGACAGGGGTCCCCACAGATACGCAGTATTTT | TRBD1 | TRBJ2-3 | TRBV25-1 | NA
CASSQDSGGLSYEQYF | TGCGCCAGCAGCCAAGATTCGGGGGGACTCTCCTACGAGCAGTACTTC | TRBD2 | TRBJ2-7 | TRBV4-1 | NA
CASSPRWAGFTDTQYF | TGTGCCAGCAGCCCCCGTTGGGCGGGGTTCACAGATACGCAGTATTTT | NA | TRBJ2-3 | TRBV9 | NA
CASSSWTSGGLTYEQYF | TGTGCCAGCAGCTCCTGGACTAGCGGGGGCCTTACCTACGAGCAGTACTTC | TRBD2 | TRBJ2-7 | TRBV11-3 | NA
CASTTGGQETQYF | TGTGCCAGCACTACAGGGGGGCAAGAGACCCAGTACTTC | TRBD1 | TRBJ2-5 | TRBV7-9 | few
CASSELANYGYTF | TGTGCCAGCAGTGAGCTGGCAAACTATGGCTACACCTTC | NA | TRBJ1-2 | TRBV25-1 | NA
CASSQVETEPSRDTIYF | TGCGCCAGCAGCCAAGTGGAGACGGAGCCATCGCGTGACACCATATATTTT | NA | TRBJ1-3 | TRBV4-3 | NA
CASRDSANQPQHF | TGTGCCAGTCGTGACAGCGCCAATCAGCCCCAGCATTTT | NA | TRBJ1-5 | TRBV19 | NA
CASQKGGNYGYTF | TGTGCCAGCCAAAAGGGGGGGAACTATGGCTACACCTTC | NA | TRBJ1-2 | TRBV28 | once
CASSSGGLINTEAFF | TGTGCCAGCAGTTCAGGGGGTTTGATAAACACTGAAGCTTTCTTT | TRBD1 | TRBJ1-1 | TRBV7-2 | NA
CASSYSPGGSFSTDTQYF | TGTGCCAGCAGTTACTCTCCGGGAGGGTCCTTTAGCACAGATACGCAGTATTTT | TRBD2 | TRBJ2-3 | TRBV6-2/TRBV6-3 | once
CASSQDQRQGAGDTQYF | TGTGCCAGCAGCCAAGATCAGCGCCAGGGGGCTGGAGATACGCAGTATTTT | TRBD1 | TRBJ2-3 | TRBV14 | NA
CASRDRENSGNTIYF | TGTGCCAGCAGGGACAGGGAAAATTCTGGAAACACCATATATTTT | TRBD1 | TRBJ1-3 | TRBV2 | NA
CASSFYRGVTEAFF | TGTGCCAGCAGCTTTTACAGGGGGGTAACTGAAGCTTTCTTT | TRBD1 | TRBJ1-1 | TRBV7-2 | NA
CASAELSYGYTF | TGTGCCAGCGCTGAGCTCTCCTATGGCTACACCTTC | NA | TRBJ1-2 | TRBV28 | NA
CASSPFGQDNEQFF | TGTGCCAGCTCACCCTTTGGCCAGGACAATGAGCAGTTCTTC | NA | TRBJ2-1 | TRBV18 | NA
CSVKGGADTQYF | TGCAGCGTAAAAGGGGGGGCAGATACGCAGTATTTT | NA | TRBJ2-3 | TRBV29-1 | NA
CASSYSRMQGLPRGEQYF | TGTGCCAGCAGTTACTCGAGAATGCAGGGGCTCCCTAGGGGTGAGCAGTACTTC | NA | TRBJ2-7 | TRBV6-2/TRBV6-3 | once
CASSQVSRTSFNEKLFF | TGTGCCAGCAGCCAAGTGTCCAGGACAAGTTTTAATGAAAAACTGTTTTTT | NA | TRBJ1-4 | TRBV3-1/TRBV3-2 | few
CASSLGRTGTYNEQFF | TGCGCCAGCAGCTTGGGTCGGACTGGCACCTACAATGAGCAGTTCTTC | NA | TRBJ2-1 | TRBV5-1 | NA
CASNHRTADTQYF | TGTGCCAGTAACCACCGGACAGCAGATACGCAGTATTTT | NA | TRBJ2-3 | TRBV19 | NA
CASSYQAGGLEQFF | TGTGCCAGCAGTTACCAGGCAGGGGGCCTGGAGCAGTTCTTC | TRBD1 | TRBJ2-1 | TRBV6-5 | NA
CASSLEPRNTGELFF | TGTGCCAGCAGCTTAGAACCCAGGAACACCGGGGAGCTGTTTTTT | NA | TRBJ2-2 | TRBV11-2 | NA
CASSLGSGLYTGELFF | TGTGCCAGCAGCTTAGGAAGTGGACTGTACACCGGGGAGCTGTTTTTT | NA | TRBJ2-2 | TRBV7-2 | once
CSVTWPSNEKLFF | TGCAGCGTCACATGGCCCTCTAATGAAAAACTGTTTTTT | NA | TRBJ1-4 | TRBV29-1 | NA
CASSSGAGGKETQYF | TGTGCCAGCAGCTCAGGAGCGGGGGGAAAAGAGACCCAGTACTTC | TRBD2 | TRBJ2-5 | TRBV7-3 | NA
CASSRRGSNSGNTIYF | TGTGCCAGCAGCCGGAGGGGGTCGAACTCTGGAAACACCATATATTTT | NA | TRBJ1-3 | TRBV7-8 | NA
CASSLGSVETQYF | TGTGCCAGCAGCTTAGGGTCAGTCGAGACCCAGTACTTC | NA | TRBJ2-5 | TRBV7-7 | NA
CASSQERTGRGYTF | TGCGCCAGCAGCCAAGAGCGCACGGGTCGGGGCTACACCTTC | NA | TRBJ1-2 | TRBV4-3 | NA
CASSHDDRGRAEETQYF | TGTGCCAGCAGCCACGACGACAGAGGTCGGGCCGAAGAGACCCAGTACTTC | NA | TRBJ2-5 | TRBV3-1/TRBV3-2 | NA
CASSLAAGGRETQYF | TGTGCCAGCAGCTTGGCAGCGGGGGGGCGAGAGACCCAGTACTTC | TRBD2 | TRBJ2-5 | TRBV5-4 | NA
CASSFLGQGRDEQYF | TGTGCCAGCAGTTTCCTGGGACAGGGGCGGGACGAGCAGTACTTC | TRBD1 | TRBJ2-7 | TRBV27 | NA
CASSIGQGVDEQFF | TGTGCCAGCAGCATTGGACAGGGAGTAGATGAGCAGTTCTTC | TRBD1 | TRBJ2-1 | TRBV5-5 | NA
CASSYSMTTSNEQFF | TGTGCCAGCAGTTACTCGATGACTACTTCCAATGAGCAGTTCTTC | NA | TRBJ2-1 | TRBV6-2/TRBV6-3 | once
CASSLVGGDEKLFF | TGCGCCAGCAGCTTGGTAGGGGGGGATGAAAAACTGTTTTTT | NA | TRBJ1-4 | TRBV5-1 | NA
CASSQDTGKGGEQYF | TGTGCCAGCAGCCAAGACACAGGCAAGGGAGGCGAGCAGTACTTC | NA | TRBJ2-7 | TRBV4-2 | once
CASSPRGGNDGELFF | TGTGCCAGCAGCCCCCGGGGGGGCAACGACGGGGAGCTGTTTTTT | TRBD2 | TRBJ2-2 | TRBV7-9 | NA
CASSQEVGGGGEQYF | TGTGCCAGCAGCCAAGAGGTCGGTGGCGGAGGCGAGCAGTACTTC | NA | TRBJ2-7 | TRBV3-1/TRBV3-2 | once
CASSPLAGGDEQFF | TGTGCCAGCTCACCGCTAGCGGGGGGCGATGAGCAGTTCTTC | TRBD2 | TRBJ2-1 | TRBV18 | NA
CASSDSSLALRRYEQYF | TGTGCCAGCAGTGACTCGTCACTAGCCCTTAGGCGCTACGAGCAGTACTTC | NA | TRBJ2-7 | TRBV6-4 | NA
CASSPNWNTEAFF | TGTGCCAGCAGCCCCAACTGGAACACTGAAGCTTTCTTT | NA | TRBJ1-1 | TRBV28 | NA
CASSSPGLFRNEQFF | TGTGCCAGCAGCTCACCGGGACTATTTCGGAATGAGCAGTTCTTC | TRBD2 | TRBJ2-1 | TRBV27 | few
CASSPNLAYNEQFF | TGTGCCAGCAGTCCGAATCTAGCTTACAATGAGCAGTTCTTC | NA | TRBJ2-1 | TRBV7-3 | NA
CASSFGYWRGADLNEQFF | TGTGCCAGCAGCTTTGGGTACTGGCGGGGGGCCGACCTAAATGAGCAGTTCTTC | TRBD2 | TRBJ2-1 | TRBV7-9 | NA
CAGEGDTGELFF | TGTGCCGGGGAGGGGGACACCGGGGAGCTGTTTTTT | NA | TRBJ2-2 | TRBV7-6 | NA
CASSPGEGDSPLHF | TGCGCCAGCAGCCCAGGGGAGGGCGATTCACCCCTCCACTTT | NA | TRBJ1-6 | TRBV5-1 | NA
CASRETGAGYEQYF | TGCGCCAGCAGGGAGACAGGGGCCGGGTACGAGCAGTACTTC | TRBD1 | TRBJ2-7 | TRBV10-2 | NA
CASSLFGNTDTQYF | TGTGCCAGCAGCTTATTCGGGAACACAGATACGCAGTATTTT | NA | TRBJ2-3 | TRBV7-3 | NA
CARSLWDREERNQPQHF | TGTGCCAGAAGTTTATGGGACAGGGAGGAGAGAAATCAGCCCCAGCATTTT | TRBD1 | TRBJ1-5 | TRBV5-3 | NA
CASSETGTNYEQYF | TGTGCCAGCAGCGAGACAGGGACCAACTACGAGCAGTACTTC | TRBD1 | TRBJ2-7 | TRBV7-6 | NA
CASRDRGYEQYF | TGTGCCAGCAGGGACAGGGGCTACGAGCAGTACTTC | TRBD1 | TRBJ2-7 | TRBV2 | NA
CASSPLGGYNSPLHF | TGTGCCAGCAGCCCCCTTGGAGGCTATAATTCACCCCTCCACTTT | NA | TRBJ1-6 | TRBV11-3 | once
CASSGGTDYNQPQHF | TGTGCCAGCAGTGGCGGGACGGACTACAATCAGCCCCAGCATTTT | NA | TRBJ1-5 | TRBV6-2/TRBV6-3 | NA
CASSDLSSGSYNEQFF | TGCGCCAGCTCAGACCTATCTAGCGGTTCATACAATGAGCAGTTCTTC | TRBD2 | TRBJ2-1 | TRBV5-1 | NA
CASSLAFGGLAYNEQFF | TGTGCCAGCAGCTTAGCATTCGGGGGGCTAGCCTACAATGAGCAGTTCTTC | NA | TRBJ2-1 | TRBV7-9 | NA
CASSQDLRHTGELFF | TGCGCCAGCAGCCAAGATCTGAGGCATACCGGGGAGCTGTTTTTT | NA | TRBJ2-2 | TRBV4-3 | few